A single sample is the source of the 15 T cell receptor beta chains below, sequenced in a study of breast tumors, draining lymph nodes, adjacent tissues. The lymph nodes were axillary draining lymph nodes from breast cancer patients. In TCRdb, the multiplex PCR reads were re-called with MiXCR into one record per CDR3 protein. The table shows around 230,000 distinct CDR3 sequences, with 32% occurring only once. Sequences were obtained from axillary lymph node tissue. The receptors come from a female donor with breast cancer. Some clones in this sample may be carry-over from other donors' samples.

This clonotype appeared once. V and J are TRBV5-1 and TRBJ1-1; TRBD1 aligns across 9 bases. CDR1 and CDR2 (germline): SGHRS, YFSETQ. The CDR3 contains 14 residues. Trimming at V came to 6 bases and at J to 5 bases, leaving 8 bases not matched to a gene. The DNA of the CDR3 is TGCGCCAGCACTCTACGGACAGGGGTTACTGAAGCTTTCTTT. It specifies CASTLRTGVTEAFF.

The chain is built from TRBV2 and TRBJ2-5; D possibly corresponds to TRBD2 (6 bases). The CDR3 runs 13 residues. Trimming removed 8 bases from V and 6 bases from J, with 16 bases in between. CDR1 and CDR2 from the germline V gene are SNHLY and FYNNEI. The CDR3 loop is CASGRDFLQTQYF. The CDR3 DNA reads as TGTGCCAGCGGGCGGGACTTCCTCCAGACCCAGTACTTC. Looking up the rest from reference TRBV2 and TRBJ2-5 gives the full variable domain: EPEVTQTPSHQVTQMGQEVILRCVPISNHLYFYWYRQILGQKVEFLVSFYNNEISEKSEIFDDQFSVERPDGSNFTLKIRSTKLEDSAMYFCASGRDFLQTQYFGPGTRLLVL.

This clonotype was seen at least ten times. The germline gene is not matched at one end of the junction; a read error may be the cause. The CDR3 spells CAGREGEPQYF. CDR3 sequence (DNA): TGTGCCGGCAGGGAGGGAGAACCTCAGTACTTC. This chain links TRBV6-6 with TRBJ2-7; 7 bases map to TRBD2. The CDR3 spans 11 residues. CDR1 is MNHNY, CDR2 SVGAGI, per germline (reference sequence).

This clonotype occurred many times. The J gene is TRBJ2-2, the V gene TRBV19; no reliable D call. The CDR3 totals 13 residues. Per the germline V gene, CDR1 is LNHDA and CDR2 is SQIVND (reference sequence). Trimming pared 3 bases from V and 1 base from J, leaving 3 bases between. CDR3 bases: TGTGCCAGTAGTATCCTGAACACCGGGGAGCTGTTTTTT. Protein: CASSILNTGELFF.

Of note for this clonotype: This clone may be a read error of a much larger clone one base away. This chain's CDR3 is CASNFTTDYERYF. The CDR3 DNA is TGTGCCAGCAATTTCACGACAGACTACGAGCGGTACTTC. The J gene is TRBJ2-7, the V gene TRBV12-3 or TRBV12-4; D assignment may be TRBD1 or TRBD2 (5 bases each). This CDR3 contains 13 residues.

On this clonotype itself: An end of the junction differs from the germline gene, which may be a read error. The chain carries TRBV24-1 and TRBJ2-6, with D perhaps TRBD1 (6 bases). Germline-derived CDR1 and CDR2 are KGHDR and SFDVKD. The CDR3 is 16 amino acids. The CDR3 loop reads CATSGQGRAGANVLTF. For the CDR3, the DNA is TGTGCCACCAGTGGCCAGGGACGGGCAGGGGCCAATGTCCTGACTTTC.

This clonotype was seen ten or more times. The chain employs TRBV3-1 and TRBJ2-7, with 12 bases matching TRBD2. The CDR3 covers 14 residues. V lost 2 bases to trimming and J lost 7 bases; unmatched junction nucleotides: 3. CDR1 LGHDT and CDR2 YNNKEL come from the germline V gene (reference sequence). The CDR3: CASSQLAGGREQYF. CDR3 in DNA: TGTGCCAGCAGCCAACTAGCGGGAGGGCGAGAGCAGTACTTC.

This clonotype was found many times. J is TRBJ1-2 and V is TRBV30; D not certain. V was cut by 8 bases and J by 3 bases, with 16 bases left in between. CDR1 and CDR2 from the germline V gene are GTSNPN and SVGIG (reference sequence). The CDR3 loop spans 13 amino acids. In DNA form, the CDR3 reads TGTGCCGCACTTGGGCTGGGTGACTATGGCTACACCTTC. Translating it yields CAALGLGDYGYTF.

The genes are TRBV9 and TRBJ2-5, with D maybe TRBD2 (5 bases). The CDR3 spans 14 residues. Germline loops: CDR1 SGDLS, CDR2 YYNGEE. V lost 0 bases to trimming and J lost 3 bases, with 9 bases between them. CDR3 sequence: CASSVGTREETQYF. CDR3 bases: TGTGCCAGCAGCGTAGGTACTAGGGAAGAGACCCAGTACTTC.

This clonotype was detected a few times. The chain carries TRBV30 and TRBJ1-5; maybe TRBD1 (5 bases). Per the germline V gene, CDR1 is GTSNPN and CDR2 is SVGIG (reference sequence). Trimming pared 1 base from V and 2 bases from J, leaving 12 bases between. The CDR3 has 15 residues. In nucleotides, the CDR3 is TGTGCCTGGAGTGCCCTCGGGGGTGGCAATCAGCCCCAGCATTTT. Its translation: CAWSALGGGNQPQHF.

This clonotype came up many times. This chain joins TRBV4-3 and TRBJ2-7; 9 bases match TRBD2. The CDR3 sequence is 15 residues long. Trimming at V came to 3 bases and at J to 7 bases, leaving 10 bases not matched to a gene. CDR1 and CDR2 (germline): LGHNA, YSLEER. The CDR3 nucleotides are TGCGCCAGCAGCCAGATGGCGGGAGGGCCTTATGAGCAGTACTTC. This codes for CASSQMAGGPYEQYF.

The chain is built from TRBV27 and TRBJ2-7, with TRBD2 identical over 7 bases. The V gene end was trimmed by 2 bases and the J gene end by 3 bases; junction bases not matched to a gene: 22. Germline-derived CDR1 and CDR2 are MNHEY and SMNVEV (reference sequence). The CDR3 is 20 residues long. The CDR3 bases are TGTGCCAGCAGTTTAGGTTATTTGGTTCGGGCGGGAGTGGCTAACTACGAGCAGTACTTC. Translating gives CASSLGYLVRAGVANYEQYF.

The chain is built from TRBV18 and TRBJ2-1; 8 bases match TRBD2. Losses at the gene ends were 0 bases for V and 6 bases for J; bases not matched to a gene: 7. The CDR3 is made up of 16 amino acids. Germline values: CDR1 KGHSH, CDR2 LQKENI. CDR3 in amino acids: CASSPPVGLVGNEQFF. The CDR3 DNA is TGTGCCAGCTCACCACCGGTGGGACTAGTAGGCAATGAGCAGTTCTTC.

This clonotype was detected many times. The chain is built from TRBV28 and TRBJ1-4; D uncertain. Per the germline V gene, CDR1 is MDHEN and CDR2 is SYDVKM. CDR3 length equals 15 residues. Trimming shortened V by 6 bases and J by 4 bases, and 15 bases separated the two germline ends. CDR3 sequence reads: CASSGIGPLNEKLFF. The DNA of the CDR3 is TGTGCCAGCAGCGGCATCGGTCCCCTTAATGAAAAACTGTTTTTT.

This clonotype has ten or more counts. The J gene is TRBJ2-7, the V gene TRBV19, with 7 bases fitting TRBD2. Germline loops: CDR1 LNHDA, CDR2 SQIVND (reference sequence). Trimming cost V 3 bases and J 4 bases; bases outside gene matches: 6. This CDR3 has 14 amino acids. CDR3 nucleotide sequence: TGTGCCAGTAGTATTGGCGGGAGCTTATACGAGCAGTACTTC. This codes for CASSIGGSLYEQYF. Together with reference TRBV19 and TRBJ2-7, the CDR3 gives the full variable domain: DGGITQSPKYLFRKEGQNVTLSCEQNLNHDAMYWYRQDPGQGLRLIYYSQIVNDFQKGDIAEGYSVSREKKESFPLTVTSAQKNPTAFYLCASSIGGSLYEQYFGPGTRLTVT.